This TCR beta chain comes out of a study of technical replicates of blood from a few donors. With 0 bases clipped from V and 8 bases from J, the junction kept 4 bases outside the gene matches. CDR1 SGHKS and CDR2 YYEKEE come from the germline V gene (reference sequence). The CDR3 sequence is 14 residues long. TCRdb keeps only in-frame clones here, not all; method: immunoSEQ multiplex PCR. This table has about 100,000 clones, nearly 97% appearing once. The rearrangement uses TRBV5-5 and TRBJ2-4; 8 nucleotides align to TRBD1. Sequencing used T cells isolated from PBMCs. The receptor was derived from a human donor in good health. The CDR3, as DNA: TGTGCCAGCAGCTTGGCGACAGGGGAGGACATTCAGTACTTC. This gives the protein CASSLATGEDIQYF.